The TCR beta chain described here comes from a study of blood T cells in healthy people across ages (dated by TCRdb to between 2014 and 2017). Regarding the complete study: Template switching captured roughly one uniquely barcoded TCR beta cDNA molecule per two T cells in model experiments. To track age-related changes in TCR beta repertoire diversity, the study relied on deep sequencing normalized with unique cDNA molecular identifiers. Four age groups were formed from the donors: young (average roughly 16 years), middle-aged (more than 35), aged (about 62) and long-lived (less than 85). Donors of different ages were randomly distributed across sequencing lanes to avoid experimental bias. For two donors (one aged 18 to 29 and one aged 80 or older), the study analyzed two additional independent replicas of 1 million unique cDNA reads from the same blood draw. Findings and caveats that apply to the study as a whole: Total diversity estimates from one million sequenced T cells were considered lower bounds and underestimates. There was a strong correlation between observed TCR beta diversity and the percentage of naive T cells measured by flow cytometry. As age increased, observed TCR beta diversity per million T cells dropped in a roughly linear way, and a significant reduction was already evident by age 40. Bulk unsorted PBMC profiling prevented conclusive comparison of naive and antigen-experienced compartments. Compared with the aged group, the long-lived group had more naive CD4+ T cells, fewer expanded clones and increased TCR diversity, suggesting age selection. The CMV infection status of donors was not known, potentially confounding age-related changes in expanded clonotypes.

Library prep was done by 5' RACE. TCRdb records Illumina HiSeq 2500 as the sequencer. The second PCR ran for roughly 7 to 12 cycles and used a J-beta primer mix along with a sample-barcoded 5' primer. Each TCR beta cDNA molecule received a unique molecular identifier from a template-switch 5' adaptor carrying 12 random nucleotides. Each sample yielded at least 2.5 million CDR3-containing paired-end reads. The Mint cDNA synthesis kit, primed by a TRBC-specific oligonucleotide, was used to synthesize first-strand cDNA from all RNA. All cDNA was treated with uracil-DNA glycosylase and then went through a first 18-cycle PCR with the universal primers M1SS and BC2_uni_R. Processing in the source paper ran as follows. Each sample was normalized by randomly selecting 1 million high-quality reads, each carrying a distinct molecular identifier. Reads sharing molecular identifiers were discarded rather than binned into consensus sequences. MiTCR, with a Q25 quality threshold and the strictest error-elimination algorithm, was used for CDR3 identification, clonotype clustering and error correction. A nonparametric unseen species model with Euler transformation was used to estimate lower-bound total TCR beta diversity. The public reads were quality trimmed at Q25 with fastp and then assembled into clones with MiXCR by TCRdb, keeping productive beta chains. Rows with one shared CDR3 protein collapse into an entry with the most common genes and DNA. TCRdb's processing, not the authors' own work, is the source of the V and J calls. The sample table lists 1,300,000 or so distinct CDR3 sequences, around 55% of them with a count of one. 6.5% to 8.5% of the sample comes from the top ten.

Concerning this clonotype itself: Which antigen it targets is not known. No much larger clone exists at a distance of one base, and base qualities are not known.

Donors were around 37 systemically healthy Caucasian individuals from Russia aged roughly 6 to 95 years. Roughly 10 milliliters of peripheral blood were drawn from each donor into EDTA-treated Vacutainer tubes. PBMCs were isolated by Ficoll-Paque density-gradient centrifugation, with at least 6 million obtained per sample. Trizol reagent was used to extract total RNA from PBMCs, with at least 5 micrograms per sample. For every donor, flow cytometry on a PBMC aliquot measured the percentage of naive CD45RAhigh/CD27high T cells. The trim is 5 bases for V and 4 bases for J, with a gap of 20 bases between the germline ends. Its CDR3 holds 15 amino acids, cysteine through phenylalanine. Only the CDR3 DNA is retained, 45 bases long and in frame from the first base. According to the germline V gene (reference sequence), CDR1 reads DFQATT and CDR2 reads SNEGSKA.

The chain couples TRBV20-1 to TRBJ1-2; no D segment can be confidently identified. The sample was blood. The source of this sequence is a man between 18 and 35 years old in good health. The DNA is as follows: TGCAGTGCTCAAGACACTGGTGGGTGGTTCTATGGCTACACCTTC. This codes for CSAQDTGGWFYGYTF.